The 20 T cell receptor beta chains given below trace back to one sample, sequenced in a study of monozygotic twins with inflammatory bowel disease. TCRdb re-called the 5' RACE reads and gives one entry per CDR3 protein, without DNA. The sample table sets out approximately 420,000 distinct CDR3 sequences. The specimen was blood. These receptors came from a human donor with ulcerative colitis or Crohn's disease, or a healthy co-twin of an affected twin (not recorded which).

This rearrangement joins TRBV7-9 to TRBJ2-7; TCRdb's assignment of TRBD1 cannot be checked, as there is no DNA. The CDR3 loop spans 15 amino acids. The germline gives CDR1 SEHNR, CDR2 FQNEAQ (reference sequence). CDR3 amino acids: CASSAGQGALYEQYF.

This chain connects TRBV5-1 to TRBJ2-5; TCRdb's D call, TRBD2, is unchecked because there is no DNA. This CDR3 comprises 13 residues. Germline V CDR1 and CDR2: SGHRS, YFSETQ. CDR3 region: CATAGGPRETQYF.

The genes are TRBV10-3 and TRBJ2-7; TCRdb's D gene call, TRBD2, goes unchecked for lack of DNA. The CDR3 runs 14 residues. Germline CDR1 and CDR2: ENHRY and SYGVKD. CDR3 region: CAISGQAGTYEQYF.

This chain links TRBV7-9 with TRBJ1-1; checking the TCRdb D call of TRBD1 is not possible without DNA. CDR1 and CDR2 (germline): SEHNR, FQNEAQ (reference sequence). CDR3 length equals 14 residues. This CDR3 reads CASSPAGMNTEAFF.

This chain connects TRBV7-6 to TRBJ2-3. Germline CDR1 is SGHVS and CDR2 is FNYEAQ. This CDR3 has 14 amino acids. This CDR3 is CASSLGTARDTQYF.

The chain combines TRBV7-9 with TRBJ1-3; TCRdb names TRBD1, which stays unverified in the absence of DNA. The CDR3 is made up of 16 amino acids. The germline V gene encodes CDR1 SEHNR and CDR2 FQNEAQ (reference sequence). The CDR3 sequence is CASNFGDGHSGNTIYF.

This chain connects TRBV5-4 to TRBJ1-4; no DNA is available, so the TRBD1 call from TCRdb remains unchecked. The CDR3 covers 14 residues. Germline CDR1 is SGHNT and CDR2 is YYREEE (reference sequence). CDR3 sequence: CASSLEAGGEKLFF.

The chain is built from TRBV20-1 and TRBJ2-5; TCRdb reports TRBD2, a call that lacks DNA to check it against. Per germline, CDR1 DFQATT and CDR2 SNEGSKA (reference sequence). The CDR3 extends over 18 amino acids. This chain's CDR3 is CSARVLGELAAIRETQYF.

The chain employs TRBV28 and TRBJ2-1. The germline gives CDR1 MDHEN, CDR2 SYDVKM. This CDR3 comprises 11 residues. The CDR3: CASSLINEQFF.

CDR3 region: CASSLSSGGQPQHF. The rearrangement links TRBV7-2 to TRBJ1-5; TCRdb proposes TRBD1, but this gene call is untestable without DNA. The CDR3 consists of 14 residues. Germline V lookup: CDR1 SGHTA, CDR2 FQGNSA.

The genes are TRBV11-2 and TRBJ2-3. The CDR3 sequence is 15 residues long. Germline-derived CDR1 and CDR2 are SGHAT and FQNNGV. The CDR3 sequence: CASSLFLGSSDTQYF.

The V call is TRBV5-1, the J call TRBJ1-6; TCRdb calls TRBD1, which cannot be checked without DNA. Germline V gene data show CDR1 as SGHRS and CDR2 as YFSETQ. The CDR3 totals 16 residues. The CDR3 spells CASSPRDRGSNSPLHF.

This chain links TRBV7-8 with TRBJ2-5; TCRdb's D call, TRBD2, is unchecked because there is no DNA. Germline V gene data show CDR1 as SGHVS and CDR2 as FQNEAQ. The CDR3 spans 16 residues. This chain's CDR3 is CASSSARLAGRETQYF.

The chain links TRBV18 to TRBJ2-7. Germline CDR1 and CDR2: KGHSH and LQKENI. This CDR3 region has 14 residues. This CDR3 is CASSPQIGPDEQYF.

The rearrangement joins TRBV7-9 to TRBJ2-5; there is no DNA to check the TCRdb D call of TRBD1. From germline, CDR1 is SEHNR and CDR2 FQNEAQ (reference sequence). The CDR3 consists of 14 residues. This chain's CDR3 is CASSWGKNQETQYF.

This chain connects TRBV7-2 to TRBJ2-2. The CDR3 spans 13 residues. Germline-derived CDR1 and CDR2 are SGHTA and FQGNSA. The CDR3 sequence: CASSLEAAGELFF.

The chain recombines TRBV10-2 with TRBJ1-1; as DNA is missing, the TRBD1 call by TCRdb cannot be tested. CDR1 is WSHSY, CDR2 SAAADI, per germline. The CDR3 contains 15 residues. CDR3 loop: CASSRDKRGDTEAFF.

The V and J genes are TRBV5-1 and TRBJ1-5; TCRdb's D gene call, TRBD1, goes unchecked for lack of DNA. Germline-derived CDR1 and CDR2 are SGHRS and YFSETQ. The CDR3 spans 13 residues. CDR3 loop: CASSVGIGQPQHF.

The chain recombines TRBV6-5 with TRBJ2-5; TCRdb gives TRBD2 as the D gene, but with no DNA this cannot be confirmed. Germline CDR1 and CDR2: MNHEY and SVGAGI. CDR3 length: 12 residues. CDR3 protein: CASRDAGLAQYF.

This sequence joins TRBV27 and TRBJ1-1. This CDR3 is built from 13 residues. The V gene's germline CDR1 is MNHEY and CDR2 SMNVEV (reference sequence). The CDR3 sequence is CASSRHANTEAFF.